The 26 T cell receptor beta chains in this list originate from one sample, sequenced in a study of T-cell reconstitution after alpha-beta-depleted transplantation in children. Unique molecular identifiers were used to barcode this TCRbeta library. TCRdb re-analysed the PCR reads in MiXCR, keeping a single row per CDR3 protein. The sample contains about 980,000 distinct CDR3 sequences, about 29% of which appear only once. Material: PBMCs, mostly from graft donor cells, obtained 360 days after TCRalphabeta/CD19-depleted stem cell transplant. These receptors came from a boy in the first two years of life who had a stem cell transplant for SCID, so the T cells may come from the graft donor.

This clonotype was observed a few times. The chain joins TRBV7-7 to TRBJ2-3, with 10 bases identical to TRBD2. Losses at the gene ends were 4 bases for V and 1 base for J; bases not matched to a gene: 2. The germline CDR1 and CDR2 sequences are SSHAT and FNYEAQ (reference sequence). The CDR3 is made up of 15 amino acids. CDR3 nucleotides: TGTGCCAGCAGCTCCGGACTAGCGGGCACAGATACGCAGTATTTT. Protein sequence: CASSSGLAGTDTQYF.

This chain links TRBV12-5 with TRBJ2-7; D gene ambiguous. With 7 bases removed from V and 4 bases from J, the gap between germline ends came to 11 bases. This CDR3 is 12 amino acids long. Per germline, CDR1 LGHNT and CDR2 FRNRAP. The chain's CDR3 is CASAPRWYEQYF. Written as DNA, the CDR3 is TGTGCTAGTGCCCCTCGATGGTACGAGCAGTACTTC.

A remark on this clonotype: At one end, the junction sequence differs from germline, possibly due to a read error. The gene calls are TRBV5-1 and TRBJ2-3; TRBD2 is a possible D gene (5 bases). Germline CDR1 is SGHRS and CDR2 is YFSETQ. The CDR3 has 14 amino acids. CDR3 nucleotide sequence: TGCGCCAGCAGCTTGGAGCGAGCGGCAGATTCGCAGTATTTT. It encodes CASSLERAADSQYF.

This chain uses TRBV30 with TRBJ1-2, with unresolved D. This CDR3 is built from 14 residues. Germline CDR1 GTSNPN, CDR2 SVGIG (reference sequence). Trimming took 0 bases from V and 8 from J, leaving 16 bases between them. The CDR3 coding sequence is TGTGCCTGGAGTGTACGGTGGGAAGGTCCGGGCTACACCTTC. It specifies CAWSVRWEGPGYTF.

This clonotype appeared a few times. The genes are TRBV2 and TRBJ2-7; TRBD1 is a possible D gene (6 bases). Per the germline V gene, CDR1 is SNHLY and CDR2 is FYNNEI. The CDR3 sequence is 13 residues long. V was cut by 7 bases and J by 2 bases, with 12 bases left in between. The CDR3: CASNDRPTYEQYF. In DNA, the CDR3 is TGTGCCAGCAACGACAGGCCAACCTACGAGCAGTACTTC. Complete variable domain (other parts from reference TRBV2 and TRBJ2-7): EPEVTQTPSHQVTQMGQEVILRCVPISNHLYFYWYRQILGQKVEFLVSFYNNEISEKSEIFDDQFSVERPDGSNFTLKIRSTKLEDSAMYFCASNDRPTYEQYFGPGTRLTVT.

This clonotype was detected only a few times. The V call is TRBV5-1, the J call TRBJ2-4, with D perhaps TRBD1 or TRBD2 (5 bases each). The V and J ends lost 4 bases and 0 bases respectively, with 14 bases between them. The V gene's germline CDR1 is SGHRS and CDR2 YFSETQ. This CDR3 has 16 amino acids. The CDR3 spells CASSPRGDLAKNIQYF. CDR3 nucleotide sequence: TGCGCCAGCAGCCCCCGGGGCGACCTAGCCAAAAACATTCAGTACTTC. Drawing the rest from reference TRBV5-1 and TRBJ2-4, the complete variable domain is KAGVTQTPRYLIKTRGQQVTLSCSPISGHRSVSWYQQTPGQGLQFLFEYFSETQRNKGNFPGRFSGRQFSNSRSEMNVSTLELGDSALYLCASSPRGDLAKNIQYFGAGTRLSVL.

In its sample, this clonotype was seen a few times. The chain joins TRBV20-1 to TRBJ1-1; weak D call: TRBD1 (6 bases). The CDR3 contains 11 residues. In germline, CDR1 is DFQATT, CDR2 SNEGSKA (reference sequence). In DNA form, the CDR3 reads TGCAGCGGTCGACAGGACTCTGAAGCTTTCTTT. It encodes CSGRQDSEAFF.

CDR3: CASSSFQGARVEQYF. The CDR3 DNA reads TGCGCCAGCAGCTCGTTCCAGGGGGCAAGGGTCGAGCAGTACTTC. The V and J genes are TRBV5-1 and TRBJ2-7; 8 bases are shared with TRBD1. This CDR3 region has 15 residues. Germline V gene sequence: CDR1 SGHRS, CDR2 YFSETQ. The trim removed 3 bases at V and 6 bases at J, leaving 11 bases unmatched.

The chain employs TRBV9 and TRBJ2-1, with 7 bases fitting TRBD1. In germline, CDR1 is SGDLS, CDR2 YYNGEE. The junction had 8 bases not matched to a gene; V was cut back by 3 bases and J by 8 bases. This CDR3 is 14 amino acids long. The CDR3 region has the DNA TGTGCCAGCAGCGCAAAGACAGGGTTCGATGAGCAGTTCTTC. This gives the protein CASSAKTGFDEQFF.

The chain combines TRBV14 with TRBJ2-7; no reliable D call. Germline V gene data show CDR1 as SGHDN and CDR2 as FVKESK. The length of the CDR3 is 16 residues. V was clipped by 1 base and J by 3 bases, with 16 bases between them. The CDR3 DNA follows: TGTGCCAGCAGCCAAGGATTCCGTGTCGTCGACTACGAGCAGTACTTC. It translates to CASSQGFRVVDYEQYF.

The table lists this clonotype with a few counts. The CDR3 is CASSSDRGRVADTQYF. The CDR3 DNA sequence: TGTGCCAGCAGCTCGGACAGGGGGCGCGTCGCAGATACGCAGTATTTT. V and J are TRBV11-1 and TRBJ2-3; TRBD1 matches at 11 bases. V shed 4 bases and J 4 bases; nucleotides not matched to a gene: 7. Germline V gene sequence: CDR1 SGHAT, CDR2 FQDESV (reference sequence). The CDR3 totals 16 residues.

This clonotype was seen a few times. CDR3 in amino acids: CASSLTAGSYEQYF. The CDR3 coding sequence is TGTGCCAGCAGCCTGACAGCGGGATCCTACGAGCAGTACTTC. V and J are TRBV3-1 and TRBJ2-7; 7 positions match TRBD2. CDR1 is LGHDT, CDR2 YNNKEL, per germline (reference sequence). The CDR3 consists of 14 residues. Unmatched junction bases numbered 4, after V lost 4 bases and J lost 1 base.

This chain connects TRBV2 to TRBJ1-1, with D unclear. CDR3 length: 14 residues. CDR1 is SNHLY and CDR2 is FYNNEI in the germline V gene. Trimming took off 2 bases at V and 7 bases at J, with 14 bases between the two ends. Here the CDR3 DNA reads TGTGCCAGCAGTGAACGCCGGTCCCAAGGTGAAGCTTTCTTT. Translated: CASSERRSQGEAFF.

This clonotype came up a few times. The chain uses TRBV2 and TRBJ2-7; perhaps TRBD1 as D (6 bases). The CDR3 has 17 amino acids. Germline lookup yields CDR1 SNHLY and CDR2 FYNNEI. Trimming cost V 0 bases and J 2 bases, with 17 bases left between them. For the CDR3, the DNA is TGTGCCAGCAGTGAAGCGGACCAGTGGACAGCAACCTACGAGCAGTACTTC. Protein: CASSEADQWTATYEQYF.

Points on this clonotype: Compared with germline, one end of the junction differs, possibly owing to a read error. The gene calls are TRBV15 and TRBJ2-5; D ambiguous. Germline CDR1 LNHNV, CDR2 YYDKDF (reference sequence). The CDR3 has 12 amino acids. The CDR3 DNA sequence: TGTGCCACCAGCAGACCACTCAAGGAAAGTACCTTC. Protein product: CATSRPLKESTF.

This rearrangement joins TRBV28 to TRBJ2-5, with 12 bases aligning to TRBD2. The CDR3 runs to 20 residues. Germline CDR1 is MDHEN and CDR2 is SYDVKM. The junction had 16 bases not matched to a gene; V was cut back by 2 bases and J by 3 bases. The CDR3, as DNA: TGTGCCAGCAGTTTAAAGGGGATCCAACCTGGACTAGCGGGGAAAGAGACCCAGTACTTC. It yields the protein CASSLKGIQPGLAGKETQYF.

CDR3 nucleotide sequence: TGCGCCAGCAGAGAGACAGTTAACTATGGCTACACCTTC. Residues: CASRETVNYGYTF. The rearrangement joins TRBV10-2 to TRBJ1-2; D is perhaps TRBD1 (5 bases). V dropped 6 bases and J dropped 1 base, with 9 bases sitting between them. The CDR3 sequence is 13 residues long. Germline V gene data show CDR1 as WSHSY and CDR2 as SAAADI.

In this sample, this clonotype turned up a few times. V usage is TRBV11-2 and J usage is TRBJ2-1; D unclear. Trimming stripped 3 bases from V and 6 bases from J, with 3 bases between. This CDR3 comprises 11 residues. Germline V CDR1 and CDR2: SGHAT, FQNNGV. CDR3: CASSFPNEQFF. CDR3 coding DNA: TGTGCCAGCAGCTTCCCCAATGAGCAGTTCTTC.

This rearrangement joins TRBV9 to TRBJ1-2; TRBD1 is a possible D gene (6 bases). This CDR3 is built from 18 residues. Germline V lookup: CDR1 SGDLS, CDR2 YYNGEE. Trimming shortened V by 4 bases and J by 1 base, and 23 bases separated the two germline ends. In nucleotides, the CDR3 is TGTGCCAGCAGCTCACCGCGTTTGCTTCACAGGGATAACTATGGCTACACCTTC. Protein sequence: CASSSPRLLHRDNYGYTF. The full variable domain, rest sourced from reference TRBV9 and TRBJ1-2, is DSGVTQTPKHLITATGQRVTLRCSPRSGDLSVYWYQQSLDQGLQFLIQYYNGEERAKGNILERFSAQQFPDLHSELNLSSLELGDSALYFCASSSPRLLHRDNYGYTFGSGTRLTVV.

This clonotype occurred many times. This rearrangement joins TRBV5-1 to TRBJ2-5; 8 bases are a match to TRBD1. J lost 5 bases, V lost 3 bases, and 3 bases had no gene match. The CDR3 sequence is 13 residues long. The germline gives CDR1 SGHRS, CDR2 YFSETQ. The CDR3 sequence is CASSSTGVETQYF. The CDR3 region has the DNA TGCGCCAGCAGCTCGACAGGGGTTGAGACCCAGTACTTC. The full variable domain, its missing parts supplied by reference TRBV5-1 and TRBJ2-5, is KAGVTQTPRYLIKTRGQQVTLSCSPISGHRSVSWYQQTPGQGLQFLFEYFSETQRNKGNFPGRFSGRQFSNSRSEMNVSTLELGDSALYLCASSSTGVETQYFGPGTRLLVL.

The V call is TRBV3-1, the J call TRBJ1-2; 7 bases agree with TRBD1. V lost 4 bases to trimming and J lost 11 bases; unmatched junction nucleotides: 10. Germline V lookup: CDR1 LGHDT, CDR2 YNNKEL (reference sequence). The CDR3 extends over 13 amino acids. CDR3 nucleotides: TGTGCCAGCAGCCGAAACGGACAGGTCGGTTACACCTTC. The encoded protein is CASSRNGQVGYTF.

V usage is TRBV4-2 and J usage is TRBJ2-6; 7 bases agree with TRBD1. Germline CDR1 is LGHNA and CDR2 is YNFKEQ. This CDR3 has 20 amino acids. Trimming cost V 0 bases and J 1 base; bases outside gene matches: 12. CDR3: CASSQDPRDRSVSGANVLTF. CDR3 sequence (DNA): TGTGCCAGCAGCCAAGATCCCCGGGACAGAAGCGTTTCTGGGGCCAACGTCCTGACTTTC.

V gene TRBV29-1 combines with J gene TRBJ1-1; D possibly corresponds to TRBD1 (6 bases). This CDR3 is 13 amino acids long. Germline lookup yields CDR1 SQVTM and CDR2 ANQGSEA. Trimming took 6 bases from V and 5 from J, leaving 16 bases between them. CDR3 in DNA: TGCAGCGTCGCGGGGGGGGCATATACTGAAGCTTTCTTT. It codes for CSVAGGAYTEAFF.

This clonotype appeared a single time. The chain joins TRBV12-3 or TRBV12-4 to TRBJ1-3; perhaps TRBD1 as D (6 bases). This CDR3 has 15 amino acids. Between the trimmed V and J ends, which lost 6 bases and 2 bases, there was a span of 14 bases. Written as DNA, the CDR3 is TGTGCCAGCAGGGGGACAAGGGGTGCTGGAAACACCATATATTTT. It is translated as CASRGTRGAGNTIYF.

The V and J genes are TRBV24-1 and TRBJ2-5; perhaps D is TRBD1 or TRBD2 (5 bases each). The CDR3 runs to 12 residues. Trimming removed 5 bases at V and 7 bases at J, with 10 bases between. Looked up from germline, CDR1 is KGHDR and CDR2 is SFDVKD. As DNA, the CDR3 is TGTGCCACCAGTGCGAGTGGGGGGACCCAGTACTTC. Protein: CATSASGGTQYF.

Notes on this clonotype: This clone may be a read error of a much larger clone one base away. The chain recombines TRBV28 with TRBJ1-1, with D perhaps TRBD1 (6 bases). This CDR3 contains 14 residues. V was shortened by 3 bases and J by 1 base, with 9 bases between the two germline ends. The germline V gene has CDR1 MDHEN and CDR2 SYDVKM. CDR3 nucleotides: TGTGCCAGCAGTTTCGAACAGGGGAACACTGAAGCTTTCTTT. Translation gives CASSFEQGNTEAFF.